The TCR beta chain described here comes from a study of cytomegalovirus exposure and HLA in healthy donors. PCR involved 60 Vbeta and 13 Jbeta primers. Sequenced by immunoSEQ multiplex PCR; TCRdb stores in-frame clones only, minus some. The sample includes around 140,000 clones, over 75% of them seen just once. The CDR3 runs to 15 residues. CDR1 SNHLY and CDR2 FYNNEI come from the germline V gene. The ends lost 3 bases at V and 6 bases at J; junction bases unmatched: 7. About this clone itself: Its matching antigen is unknown.

General study points: Cytomegalovirus association was assigned to more than 150 TCR beta chains.

This TCR was recovered from a male donor in good health and CMV-seropositive. The genes are TRBV2 and TRBJ1-2; 10 positions agree with TRBD1. Sequencing was performed on PBMCs. CDR3 protein: CASSETRQGADGYTF. The DNA for the CDR3 is TGTGCCAGCAGTGAGACGAGACAGGGGGCGGATGGCTACACCTTC.